A selection of T cell receptor beta chains follows, all from one sample in a study of blood T cell repertoires in COVID-19. Using immunoSEQ multiplex PCR, the repertoire was profiled, and TCRdb retains in-frame clones only, with some absent. In the table there are some 160,000 clones, more than 75% of which are singletons. Specimen: peripheral blood. The receptors were sampled from a man aged 18 to 29 with acute or convalescent COVID-19. Both conserved end residues are part of each CDR3. The D gene is left open where the match is weak. Only some rows state a clone size, as once, few, many or a class for expanded clones.

J gene: TRBJ2-3
D gene: TRBD2
V gene: TRBV23-1
clone size: NA
CDR3 DNA: TGCGCCAGCAGTCACACCAGGGTAACTAGCGGGGGGCCTCCGACAGATACGCAGTATTTT
CDR3 protein: CASSHTRVTSGGPPTDTQYF

J gene: TRBJ1-1
D gene: NA
V gene: TRBV5-3
clone size: NA
CDR3 DNA: TGTGCCAGAAGCGGAGGGAGCAGCCACACTGAAGCTTTCTTT
CDR3 protein: CARSGGSSHTEAFF

J gene: TRBJ1-1
D gene: NA
V gene: TRBV10-3
clone size: NA
CDR3 DNA: TGTGCCATCAGTGAGAGGGCAGGGAGCGGGGACACTGAAGCTTTCTTT
CDR3 protein: CAISERAGSGDTEAFF

J gene: TRBJ1-2
D gene: NA
V gene: TRBV10-3
clone size: NA
CDR3 DNA: TGTGCCATCAGTGGGACAGTTCAAAGGGATGGCTACACCTTC
CDR3 protein: CAISGTVQRDGYTF

J gene: TRBJ1-4
D gene: TRBD1
V gene: TRBV28
clone size: NA
CDR3 DNA: TGTGCCAGCAGAACTACAGGGGCAACTAATGAAAAACTGTTTTTT
CDR3 protein: CASRTTGATNEKLFF

J gene: TRBJ1-3
D gene: TRBD1
V gene: TRBV4-2
clone size: NA
CDR3 DNA: TGTGCCAGCAGTGACAGGGGTACGAACACCATATATTTT
CDR3 protein: CASSDRGTNTIYF

J gene: TRBJ1-6
D gene: TRBD1
V gene: TRBV5-5
clone size: NA
CDR3 DNA: TGTGCCAGCAGCTTGGAGGACAGGGGTAATTCACCCCTCCACTTT
CDR3 protein: CASSLEDRGNSPLHF

J gene: TRBJ2-2
D gene: NA
V gene: TRBV5-4
clone size: NA
CDR3 DNA: TGTGCCAGCAGCTTTCCCGGGACATCAAACACCGGGGAGCTGTTTTTT
CDR3 protein: CASSFPGTSNTGELFF

J gene: TRBJ2-3
D gene: TRBD1
V gene: TRBV5-1
clone size: NA
CDR3 DNA: TGCGCCAGCAGCATTGGACAGGGGGCCGATACGCAGTATTTT
CDR3 protein: CASSIGQGADTQYF

J gene: TRBJ1-5
D gene: TRBD1
V gene: TRBV4-2
clone size: NA
CDR3 DNA: TGTGCCAGCAGCCAGGGCACAGGGGATAGCAATCAGCCCCAGCATTTT
CDR3 protein: CASSQGTGDSNQPQHF

J gene: TRBJ2-1
D gene: TRBD2
V gene: TRBV5-1
clone size: few
CDR3 DNA: TGCGCCAGCAGCTTAGGGACTAGCGGGGAGAAGGAGCAGTTCTTC
CDR3 protein: CASSLGTSGEKEQFF

J gene: TRBJ2-7
D gene: NA
V gene: TRBV19
clone size: NA
CDR3 DNA: TGTGCCAGTAGTAATCAGGGAAGCTCCTACGAGCAGTACTTC
CDR3 protein: CASSNQGSSYEQYF

J gene: TRBJ1-5
D gene: NA
V gene: TRBV30
clone size: few
CDR3 DNA: TGTGCCTGGAGTGTAGCGGGCACCCTACAGCATTTT
CDR3 protein: CAWSVAGTLQHF

J gene: TRBJ1-1
D gene: NA
V gene: TRBV5-1
clone size: NA
CDR3 DNA: TGCGCCAGCAAGGAGCGACAGGCAGACACTGAAGCTTTCTTT
CDR3 protein: CASKERQADTEAFF

J gene: TRBJ1-1
D gene: TRBD1
V gene: TRBV2
clone size: once
CDR3 DNA: TGTGCCAGCAGCTTAAGGACAGGGCAGAACACTGAAGCTTTCTTT
CDR3 protein: CASSLRTGQNTEAFF

J gene: TRBJ2-7
D gene: TRBD2
V gene: TRBV2
clone size: NA
CDR3 DNA: TGTGCCAGCAGCGTATTGGGACTAGCGGGAGTCGAGCAGTACTTC
CDR3 protein: CASSVLGLAGVEQYF

J gene: TRBJ1-1
D gene: TRBD1
V gene: TRBV29-1
clone size: NA
CDR3 DNA: TGCAGCGTCTTGGGGACAGCCAAAATGAACACTGAAGCTTTCTTT
CDR3 protein: CSVLGTAKMNTEAFF

J gene: TRBJ1-6
D gene: NA
V gene: TRBV7-8
clone size: NA
CDR3 DNA: TGTGCCAGCAGCTTAGTGGGAACAGGGATCAATTCACCCCTCCACTTT
CDR3 protein: CASSLVGTGINSPLHF

J gene: TRBJ1-5
D gene: NA
V gene: TRBV30
clone size: NA
CDR3 DNA: TGTGCCTGGAGTGGTACGGGTTATCAGCCCCAGCATTTT
CDR3 protein: CAWSGTGYQPQHF

J gene: TRBJ2-2
D gene: NA
V gene: TRBV25-1
clone size: NA
CDR3 DNA: TGTGCCAGCAGTGACAGGGAGGCGAACACCGGGGAGCTGTTTTTT
CDR3 protein: CASSDREANTGELFF

J gene: TRBJ2-7
D gene: TRBD1
V gene: TRBV9
clone size: NA
CDR3 DNA: TGTGCCAGCAGCCCCCGGGAGGGGACAGGGGCCTACGAGCAGTACTTC
CDR3 protein: CASSPREGTGAYEQYF

J gene: TRBJ2-5
D gene: NA
V gene: TRBV5-1
clone size: once
CDR3 DNA: TGCGCCAGCACTCGGACACCCGCCAAAGAGACCCAGTACTTC
CDR3 protein: CASTRTPAKETQYF

J gene: TRBJ1-4
D gene: TRBD1
V gene: TRBV11-2
clone size: NA
CDR3 DNA: TGTGCCAGCAGCCCCCCGACAGGGTTGGGAAAACTGTTTTTT
CDR3 protein: CASSPPTGLGKLFF

J gene: TRBJ1-2
D gene: TRBD1
V gene: TRBV11-2
clone size: NA
CDR3 DNA: TGTGCCAGCAGCCCCCCGACAGGGTTAGGCTACACCTTC
CDR3 protein: CASSPPTGLGYTF

J gene: TRBJ1-2
D gene: TRBD1
V gene: TRBV14
clone size: NA
CDR3 DNA: TGTGCCAGCAAAAAAAGCCAGCCCGGGACAGGGGCGTATGGCTACACCTTC
CDR3 protein: CASKKSQPGTGAYGYTF

J gene: TRBJ2-3
D gene: NA
V gene: TRBV5-6
clone size: once
CDR3 DNA: TGTGCCAGCAGCCTAGGGGGAGCCAGCACAGATACGCAGTATTTT
CDR3 protein: CASSLGGASTDTQYF

J gene: TRBJ2-3
D gene: TRBD1
V gene: TRBV27
clone size: NA
CDR3 DNA: TGTGCCAGCAGATCCGGGACAGGGGGCGGAGATACGCAGTATTTT
CDR3 protein: CASRSGTGGGDTQYF

J gene: TRBJ1-2
D gene: NA
V gene: TRBV6-5
clone size: NA
CDR3 DNA: TGTGCCAGCAGCGAGTGGTCCTATGGCTACACCTTC
CDR3 protein: CASSEWSYGYTF

J gene: TRBJ1-2
D gene: NA
V gene: TRBV18
clone size: NA
CDR3 DNA: TGTGCCAGCTCCCGGGACTCTAACTTTGCGAACTATGGCTACACCTTC
CDR3 protein: CASSRDSNFANYGYTF

J gene: TRBJ2-2
D gene: NA
V gene: TRBV18
clone size: NA
CDR3 DNA: TGTGCCAGCTCACCACAGAATTCGGACACCGGGGAGCTGTTTTTT
CDR3 protein: CASSPQNSDTGELFF

J gene: TRBJ1-1
D gene: TRBD1
V gene: TRBV6-6
clone size: NA
CDR3 DNA: TGTGCCAGCAGTTTTGGGACAGGGATCACTGAAGCTTTCTTT
CDR3 protein: CASSFGTGITEAFF

J gene: TRBJ2-1
D gene: TRBD1
V gene: TRBV30
clone size: NA
CDR3 DNA: TGTGCCTGGAGTCGGGACAGCCGATACAATGAGCAGTTCTTC
CDR3 protein: CAWSRDSRYNEQFF

J gene: TRBJ2-1
D gene: TRBD1
V gene: TRBV18
clone size: NA
CDR3 DNA: TGTGCCAGCTCGTGGACAGGGGCCGGTGATGAGCAGTTCTTC
CDR3 protein: CASSWTGAGDEQFF

J gene: TRBJ1-1
D gene: NA
V gene: TRBV4-1
clone size: NA
CDR3 DNA: TGCGCCAGCAGCCAAGTGCGGCAGAACACTGAAGCTTTCTTT
CDR3 protein: CASSQVRQNTEAFF

J gene: TRBJ2-1
D gene: NA
V gene: TRBV24-1
clone size: few
CDR3 DNA: TGTGCCACCAGTGGTCAAAGGATGAGACAGGAGACCTACAATGAGCAGTTCTTC
CDR3 protein: CATSGQRMRQETYNEQFF

J gene: TRBJ2-3
D gene: NA
V gene: TRBV19
clone size: few
CDR3 DNA: TGTGCCAGTAGTAACAACAGGCACACAGATACGCAGTATTTT
CDR3 protein: CASSNNRHTDTQYF

J gene: TRBJ1-5
D gene: NA
V gene: TRBV6-5
clone size: NA
CDR3 DNA: TGTGCCAGCAGTTACCGCGACAGCCATCAGCCCCAGCATTTT
CDR3 protein: CASSYRDSHQPQHF

J gene: TRBJ1-5
D gene: NA
V gene: TRBV30
clone size: NA
CDR3 DNA: TGTGCCTGGAGTCTCAAGGGAGACAATCAGCCCCAGCATTTT
CDR3 protein: CAWSLKGDNQPQHF

J gene: TRBJ1-1
D gene: NA
V gene: TRBV5-1
clone size: NA
CDR3 DNA: TGCGCCAGCAGCTTGGCCGTCAGGGGCACTGAAGCTTTCTTT
CDR3 protein: CASSLAVRGTEAFF

J gene: TRBJ1-1
D gene: TRBD1
V gene: TRBV27
clone size: NA
CDR3 DNA: TGTGCCAGCAGTTCGGATCCTTTAAAGACAGGGTTCATGAACACTGAAGCTTTCTTT
CDR3 protein: CASSSDPLKTGFMNTEAFF

J gene: TRBJ1-1
D gene: TRBD1
V gene: TRBV9
clone size: NA
CDR3 DNA: TGTGCCAGCAGCGTCCAGACAGGGTTGAACACTGAAGCTTTCTTT
CDR3 protein: CASSVQTGLNTEAFF